Each of the 27 T cell receptor beta chains below was sequenced from the same sample in a study of T cell responses to AZD1222 COVID-19 vaccine. Profiled with immunoSEQ multiplex PCR; TCRdb holds only in-frame clones, not every one. In the table there are 200,000 or so clones, about 92% of which are singletons. Source: peripheral blood, taken on day 0 of MenACWY control vaccination. The receptors here all came from an adult in good health.

The rearrangement joins TRBV27 to TRBJ2-5; tentatively, D is TRBD2 (6 bases). The germline CDR1 and CDR2 sequences are MNHEY and SMNVEV (reference sequence). The CDR3 extends over 16 amino acids. V was trimmed by 1 base and J by 1 base, leaving 13 bases between them. The CDR3 nucleotides read TGTGCCAGCAGTTTATTTTCGGGGAGGACCCAAGAGACCCAGTACTTC. It encodes CASSLFSGRTQETQYF.

The chain carries TRBV4-1 and TRBJ1-2; no clear D. The CDR3 is 15 residues long. The germline CDR1 and CDR2 sequences are MGHRA and YSYEKL. Trimming cost V 4 bases and J 0 bases, with 12 bases left between them. The CDR3 DNA reads as TGCGCCAGCAGCCCCTCCCTCTCAGCTAACTATGGCTACACCTTC. This sequence encodes CASSPSLSANYGYTF.

The chain links TRBV28 to TRBJ2-1; 8 nucleotides align to TRBD2. CDR1 and CDR2 (germline): MDHEN, SYDVKM. The J segment lost 6 bases and the V segment lost 3 bases, leaving 31 bases of the junction unmatched. The CDR3 loop spans 23 amino acids. As DNA, the CDR3 is TGTGCCAGCAGTTTGATTCGGTCTCGGAAGACCGGCCTGGAAGCGGGGGCCGGCAATGAGCAGTTCTTC. Translated, it gives CASSLIRSRKTGLEAGAGNEQFF.

The chain links TRBV30 to TRBJ1-1; D gene uncertain. This CDR3 has 14 residues. Per germline, CDR1 GTSNPN and CDR2 SVGIG (reference sequence). Trimming removed 0 bases at V and 3 bases at J, with 11 bases between. The CDR3 sequence is CAWSVEIRDTEAFF. In DNA, the CDR3 is TGTGCCTGGAGTGTAGAAATTAGGGACACTGAAGCTTTCTTT.

The chain recombines TRBV4-3 with TRBJ2-3, with D unresolved. Per germline, CDR1 LGHNA and CDR2 YSLEER. V lost 0 bases, J lost 4 bases, and 11 bases lay in between. This CDR3 comprises 15 residues. Here the CDR3 DNA reads TGCGCCAGCAGCCAAGATCCTAGAGTGGCAGATACGCAGTATTTT. Protein: CASSQDPRVADTQYF.

The V call is TRBV18, the J call TRBJ1-3; 7 bases map to TRBD1. V lost 6 bases and J lost 2; bases outside the gene matches: 13. The CDR3 is made up of 17 amino acids. Germline CDR1 KGHSH, CDR2 LQKENI. The DNA for the CDR3 is TGTGCCAGCTCGCTTCGAACAGGGGATTTGACTGGAAACACCATATATTTT. As protein: CASSLRTGDLTGNTIYF.

The chain carries TRBV6-5 and TRBJ1-1; maybe TRBD1 (6 bases). The CDR3 sequence is 14 residues long. Germline V gives CDR1 MNHEY, CDR2 SVGAGI. The V end lost 6 bases, the J end lost 0 bases, and 11 bases lay between the germline ends. This CDR3 reads CASRAGVVNTEAFF. The CDR3, as DNA: TGTGCCAGCAGGGCAGGGGTCGTGAACACTGAAGCTTTCTTT.

This rearrangement joins TRBV6-4 to TRBJ1-5; 10 bases are a match to TRBD1. Trimming cost V 6 bases and J 7 bases; bases outside gene matches: 6. Per germline, CDR1 MRHNA and CDR2 SNTAGT. The CDR3 consists of 14 residues. The CDR3 loop reads CASRTGTGDQPQHF. The DNA for the CDR3 is TGTGCCAGCAGAACCGGGACAGGGGACCAGCCCCAGCATTTT.

The V and J genes are TRBV5-4 and TRBJ1-6; D remains ambiguous. CDR1 SGHNT and CDR2 YYREEE come from the germline V gene (reference sequence). Trimming cost V 1 base and J 5 bases, with 10 bases left between them. The CDR3 runs to 15 residues. In DNA form, the CDR3 reads TGTGCCAGCAGCTTGCGACCAGAAAATAATTCACCCCTCCACTTT. It yields the protein CASSLRPENNSPLHF. Drawing the rest from reference TRBV5-4 and TRBJ1-6, the complete variable domain is ETGVTQSPTHLIKTRGQQVTLRCSSQSGHNTVSWYQQALGQGPQFIFQYYREEENGRGNFPPRFSGLQFPNYSSELNVNALELDDSALYLCASSLRPENNSPLHFGNGTRLTVT.

CDR3 protein: CAWSNENYNSPLHF. In DNA form, the CDR3 reads TGTGCCTGGAGTAACGAGAACTATAATTCACCCCTCCACTTT. The gene calls are TRBV30 and TRBJ1-6; no firm D call. The CDR3 spans 14 residues. V was clipped by 2 bases and J by 3 bases, with 8 bases between them. CDR1 GTSNPN and CDR2 SVGIG come from the germline V gene (reference sequence).

The CDR3 is CATRGAANEKLFF. The CDR3 DNA reads as TGTGCCACCAGGGGAGCCGCTAATGAAAAACTGTTTTTT. The chain has TRBV24-1 and TRBJ1-4, with no clear D. Germline values: CDR1 KGHDR, CDR2 SFDVKD. This CDR3 comprises 13 residues. The V gene lost 7 bases and the J gene lost 3 bases, with 8 bases spanning the gap.

The V gene is TRBV5-1, the J gene TRBJ1-2; D is perhaps TRBD1 (5 bases). Trimming shortened V by 1 base and J by 4 bases, and 8 bases separated the two germline ends. Per the germline V gene, CDR1 is SGHRS and CDR2 is YFSETQ. This CDR3 is built from 13 residues. The CDR3 protein is CASSLTGPYGYTF. In nucleotides, the CDR3 is TGCGCCAGCAGCTTGACGGGGCCCTATGGCTACACCTTC.

The gene calls are TRBV6-5 and TRBJ1-6; D ambiguous. The germline V gene encodes CDR1 MNHEY and CDR2 SVGAGI. V was cut by 3 bases and J by 8 bases, with 11 bases left in between. This CDR3 has 14 residues. CDR3 nucleotides: TGTGCCAGCAGTTATAGAAGGCGGGATTCACCCCTCCACTTT. It codes for CASSYRRRDSPLHF.

The rearrangement links TRBV6-5 to TRBJ1-1; the D is unclear. CDR1 MNHEY and CDR2 SVGAGI come from the germline V gene. The germline V and J ends were trimmed by 2 bases and 3 bases, with 10 bases remaining between them. This CDR3 spans 14 amino acids. The CDR3 here is CASSYADTYTEAFF. The CDR3 DNA reads as TGTGCCAGCAGTTACGCCGACACATACACTGAAGCTTTCTTT.

This sequence joins TRBV12-3 or TRBV12-4 and TRBJ2-5, with a weak D call TRBD2 (5 bases). The CDR3 is 13 amino acids. The V gene lost 3 bases and the J gene lost 2 bases, with 7 bases spanning the gap. The chain's CDR3 is CASSFSGQETQYF. The DNA of the CDR3 is TGTGCCAGCAGTTTCAGCGGTCAAGAGACCCAGTACTTC.

The J gene is TRBJ2-1, the V gene TRBV6-5, with 8 nucleotides matching TRBD1. Germline lookup yields CDR1 MNHEY and CDR2 SVGAGI. The CDR3 is made up of 13 amino acids. Trimming took 10 bases from V and 5 from J; bases not matched to a gene: 7. The CDR3 sequence: CATWDRNNNEQFF. Here the CDR3 DNA reads TGTGCCACCTGGGACAGGAATAACAATGAGCAGTTCTTC.

This rearrangement joins TRBV7-9 to TRBJ2-3; D gene ambiguous. The CDR3 is 13 amino acids. Germline lookup yields CDR1 SEHNR and CDR2 FQNEAQ (reference sequence). The CDR3 nucleotides are TGTGCAATCGGTGGGATAAGCACAGATACGCAGTATTTT. It is translated as CAIGGISTDTQYF. The full variable domain, with the rest looked up from reference TRBV7-9 and TRBJ2-3, is DTGVSQNPRHKITKRGQNVTFRCDPISEHNRLYWYRQTLGQGPEFLTYFQNEAQLEKSRLLSDRFSAERPKGSFSTLEIQRTEQGDSAMYLCAIGGISTDTQYFGPGTRLTVL.

The chain has TRBV15 and TRBJ1-2; tentatively, D is TRBD1 (5 bases). This CDR3 contains 13 residues. Germline CDR1 is LNHNV and CDR2 is YYDKDF (reference sequence). V shed 1 base and J shed 2 bases, with 5 bases lying between them. In nucleotides, the CDR3 is TGTGCCACCAGCAGAGGACAGAACTATGGCTACACCTTC. This translates into CATSRGQNYGYTF.

The J gene is TRBJ2-2, the V gene TRBV11-2, with TRBD2 identical over 8 bases. After removal of 1 base from V and 7 bases from J, the junction contained 5 bases not matched to a gene. The CDR3 extends over 15 amino acids. The germline V gene encodes CDR1 SGHAT and CDR2 FQNNGV. Written as DNA, the CDR3 is TGTGCCAGCAGCTTAGCGGGGGGGCTTGGCGGGGAGCTGTTTTTT. This codes for CASSLAGGLGGELFF.

The chain couples TRBV7-9 to TRBJ1-4; 7 bases agree with TRBD1. V was clipped by 5 bases and J by 3 bases; unmatched bases: 3. Germline V lookup: CDR1 SEHNR, CDR2 FQNEAQ (reference sequence). This CDR3 is 14 amino acids long. CDR3 sequence (DNA): TGTGCCAGCAGCCCGGGACAGTCTAATGAAAAACTGTTTTTT. It translates to CASSPGQSNEKLFF.

V usage is TRBV6-1 and J usage is TRBJ1-1, with D possibly TRBD1 on 5 matching bases. Between the trimmed V and J ends, which lost 1 base and 9 bases, there was a span of 12 bases. The CDR3 totals 13 residues. The germline CDR1 and CDR2 sequences are MNHNS and SASEGT. CDR3 nucleotide sequence: TGTGCCAGCAGTGAAGAGGCAGGGAATAAAGCTTTCTTT. This gives the protein CASSEEAGNKAFF.

V and J are TRBV7-8 and TRBJ1-1, with a possible D match to TRBD1 (5 bases). The CDR3 runs to 12 residues. Between the trimmed V and J ends, which lost 5 bases and 7 bases, there was a span of 11 bases. Germline assignment: CDR1 SGHVS and CDR2 FQNEAQ. CDR3 residues: CASSPTRGEAFF. The CDR3, as DNA: TGTGCCAGCAGCCCCACGAGGGGTGAAGCTTTCTTT.

V usage is TRBV6-5 and J usage is TRBJ2-1; TRBD1 matches at 7 bases. CDR1 MNHEY and CDR2 SVGAGI come from the germline V gene. CDR3 length: 14 amino acids. Unmatched junction bases numbered 11, after V lost 6 bases and J lost 9 bases. CDR3 in amino acids: CASSFGTASGEQFF. DNA for the CDR3: TGTGCCAGCAGCTTCGGGACAGCTAGTGGTGAGCAGTTCTTC.

This clone showed up just once. The chain recombines TRBV27 with TRBJ1-5, with TRBD1 matching 11 bases. V dropped 6 bases and J dropped 7; count of bases not matched to a gene: 5. From germline, CDR1 is MNHEY and CDR2 SMNVEV (reference sequence). This CDR3 has 14 amino acids. The CDR3 here is CASSLGTGGQPQHF. The CDR3 DNA reads TGTGCCAGCAGCCTCGGGACAGGGGGGCAGCCCCAGCATTTT.

The chain employs TRBV5-1 and TRBJ1-1, with 8 nucleotides matching TRBD1. The CDR3 consists of 15 residues. Trimming at V came to 4 bases and at J to 4 bases, leaving 9 bases not matched to a gene. Per germline, CDR1 SGHRS and CDR2 YFSETQ. The CDR3 coding sequence is TGCGCCAGCAGCGCCCGGGACAGGTTAATCACTGAAGCTTTCTTT. This sequence encodes CASSARDRLITEAFF.

This clone was counted only a few times. The V gene is TRBV27, the J gene TRBJ1-1; D is unclear. CDR1 and CDR2 (germline): MNHEY, SMNVEV (reference sequence). CDR3 length: 13 amino acids. The V end was cut by 5 bases, the J end by 6 bases, with 13 bases between. The CDR3, as DNA: TGTGCCAGCAGTCCCGCGAGTGGGTCTGAAGCTTTCTTT. Its protein is CASSPASGSEAFF.

Comments on this clone: Other DNA sequences in the same sample also yield this CDR3. The chain uses TRBV19 and TRBJ1-1; 8 bases are shared with TRBD1. The CDR3 has 15 residues. Trimming removed 4 bases from V and 2 bases from J; junction bases left unmatched: 6. Germline V gene lookup returns CDR1 LNHDA and CDR2 SQIVND (reference sequence). As DNA, the CDR3 is TGTGCCAGTAGTAGTCCGGGACAGGCTAACACTGAAGCTTTCTTT. It translates to CASSSPGQANTEAFF.